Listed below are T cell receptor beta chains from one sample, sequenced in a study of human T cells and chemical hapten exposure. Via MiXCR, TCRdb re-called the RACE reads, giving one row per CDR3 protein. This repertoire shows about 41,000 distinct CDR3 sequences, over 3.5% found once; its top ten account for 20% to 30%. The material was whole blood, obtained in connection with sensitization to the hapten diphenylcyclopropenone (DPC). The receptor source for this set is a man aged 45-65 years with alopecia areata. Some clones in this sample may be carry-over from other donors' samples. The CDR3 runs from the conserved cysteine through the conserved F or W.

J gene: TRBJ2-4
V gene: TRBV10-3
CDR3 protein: CAISEPSLAKNIQYF

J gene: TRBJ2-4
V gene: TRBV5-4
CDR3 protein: CASSPAGAKNIQYF

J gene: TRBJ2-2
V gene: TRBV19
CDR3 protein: CASSIDRGMVGELFF

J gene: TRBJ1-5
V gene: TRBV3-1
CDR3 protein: CASSQDRRPGGQPQHF

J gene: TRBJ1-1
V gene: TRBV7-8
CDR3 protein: CASSLAYRQQKNTEAFF

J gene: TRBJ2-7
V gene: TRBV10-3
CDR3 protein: CAIRGTVYNYEQYF

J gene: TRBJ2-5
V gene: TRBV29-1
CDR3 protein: CSVDFDRGKETQYF

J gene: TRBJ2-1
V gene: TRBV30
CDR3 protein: CAWARGLGEQFF

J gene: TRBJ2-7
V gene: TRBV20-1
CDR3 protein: CSVWRRESDEQYF

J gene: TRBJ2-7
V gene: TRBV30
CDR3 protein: CAWNEKGGGYEQYF

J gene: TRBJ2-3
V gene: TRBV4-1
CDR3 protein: CASSQDGAGRTDTQYF

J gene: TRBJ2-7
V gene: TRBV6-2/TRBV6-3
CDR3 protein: CASSPGVASGAYEQYF

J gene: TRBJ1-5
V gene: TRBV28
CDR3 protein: CASRRGQRSSNQPQHF

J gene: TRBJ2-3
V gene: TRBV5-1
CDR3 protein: CASSLVGTSGSGDTQYF

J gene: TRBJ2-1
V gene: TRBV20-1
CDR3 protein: CSARVSSGSYYNEQFF

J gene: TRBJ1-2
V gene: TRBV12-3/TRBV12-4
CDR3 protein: CASSLTGAYGYTF

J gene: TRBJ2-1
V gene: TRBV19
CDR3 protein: CASSLSWQGRYNEQFF

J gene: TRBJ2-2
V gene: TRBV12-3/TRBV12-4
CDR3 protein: CASTYFTGELFF

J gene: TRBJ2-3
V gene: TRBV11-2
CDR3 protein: CASRANRGSTDTQYF

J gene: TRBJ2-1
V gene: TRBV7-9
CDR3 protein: CASSLLPGTSGKNNEQFF

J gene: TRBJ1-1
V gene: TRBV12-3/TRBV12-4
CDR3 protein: CASSLEPGPGPEAFF

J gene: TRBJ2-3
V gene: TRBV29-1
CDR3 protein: CSVAKGAVTDTQYF

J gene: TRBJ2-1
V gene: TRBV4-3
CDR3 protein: CASSQVAGDYNEQFF

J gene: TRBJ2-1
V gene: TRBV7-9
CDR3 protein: CASRILWGSGSVNSYNEQFF

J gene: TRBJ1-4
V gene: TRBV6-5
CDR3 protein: CASSYSSPTLGNEKLFF

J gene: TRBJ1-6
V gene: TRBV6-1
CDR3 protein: CASSLGQKNNSPLHF

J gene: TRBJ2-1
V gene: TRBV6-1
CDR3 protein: CASRPQVGTIGGEQFF

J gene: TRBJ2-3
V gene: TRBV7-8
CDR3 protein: CASGSTDTQYF